One and the same sample provided the 8 T cell receptor beta chains below, sequenced in a study of molecular identifiers for immune sequencing clone quantification. TCRdb fed the PCR reads into MiXCR, producing one record per CDR3 protein. The profile shows 400,000 to 600,000 distinct CDR3 sequences, roughly 26% of them singletons. Sequences were obtained from naive CD8+ T cells from blood, with Jurkat cell RNA spiked in. Noted subset: FACS-sorted CD8+CD4-CCR7+CD45RA+ naive T cells. These receptors were collected from a human donor in good health. Some libraries in this study had Jurkat cell RNA spiked in.

This chain joins TRBV6-5 and TRBJ2-3, with a weak D call TRBD1 (5 bases). This CDR3 spans 14 amino acids. Per the germline V gene, CDR1 is MNHEY and CDR2 is SVGAGI. The V gene lost 3 bases and the J gene lost 5 bases, with 12 bases spanning the gap. Here the CDR3 DNA reads TGTGCCAGCAGTTATTCGACAGTAGGAGATACGCAGTATTTT. This translates into CASSYSTVGDTQYF.

This clonotype was detected a few times. The chain recombines TRBV5-6 with TRBJ2-7, with D unclear. V was trimmed by 5 bases and J by 9 bases, leaving 18 bases between them. The germline V gene encodes CDR1 SGHDT and CDR2 YYEEEE. CDR3 length equals 13 residues. The CDR3 coding sequence is TGTGCCAGCAGGATCACCGGTGGCTTCGGGCAGTACTTC. Translating gives CASRITGGFGQYF.

The CDR3 reads CASSPTRIYLGGEQYF. CDR3 in DNA: TGTGCCAGTAGTCCCACTCGGATTTATCTAGGGGGGGAGCAGTACTTC. The chain carries TRBV19 and TRBJ2-7; TRBD1 or TRBD2 may be the D gene (6 bases each). CDR3 length: 16 amino acids. V was cut by 5 bases and J by 7 bases, with 24 bases left in between. Germline V lookup: CDR1 LNHDA, CDR2 SQIVND (reference sequence).

This clonotype was seen repeatedly, ten times or more. The chain recombines TRBV12-3 or TRBV12-4 with TRBJ2-3; 11 positions agree with TRBD2. The CDR3 totals 15 residues. With V trimmed by 5 bases and J by 5 bases, 6 bases remained unmatched. Written as DNA, the CDR3 is TGTGCCAGCAGTGCCTCGGGACTAGCGGTAGATACGCAGTATTTT. Protein sequence: CASSASGLAVDTQYF.

The table lists this clonotype with a few counts. The chain recombines TRBV4-3 with TRBJ2-7; a possible D gene is TRBD1 (6 bases). Germline CDR1 reads LGHNA; CDR2 reads YSLEER. The V end was cut by 3 bases, the J end by 2 bases, with 14 bases between. The CDR3 spans 15 residues. The CDR3 here is CASSQDSYDTYEQYF. CDR3 sequence (DNA): TGCGCCAGCAGCCAGGACAGCTACGATACCTACGAGCAGTACTTC.

Of note for this clonotype: The CDR3 does not close with the conserved phenylalanine or tryptophan, likely indicating a read error. V gene TRBV15 combines with J gene TRBJ2-1; perhaps TRBD1 as D (6 bases). The CDR3 loop spans 15 amino acids. Germline lookup yields CDR1 LNHNV and CDR2 YYDKDF (reference sequence). The V and J ends lost 0 bases and 6 bases respectively, with 12 bases between them. For the CDR3, the DNA is TGTGCCACCAGCAGAGATTTAGCAGGGGTCAATGAGCAGTTCTCC. Amino acid sequence: CATSRDLAGVNEQFS.

A note on this clonotype: At one end, the junction sequence differs from germline, possibly due to a read error. The CDR3 sequence is CASSLGYGGYNEQIF. For the CDR3, the DNA is TGTGCCAGCAGCTTAGGTTACGGGGGTTACAATGAGCAGATCTTC. The rearrangement links TRBV7-2 to TRBJ2-1; maybe TRBD2 (6 bases). Germline-derived CDR1 and CDR2 are SGHTA and FQGNSA. This CDR3 comprises 15 residues.

Note on this clonotype: An end of the junction does not agree with germline; a read error may underlie this. The chain couples TRBV6-2 or TRBV6-3 to TRBJ2-1, with 7 positions matching TRBD2. From germline, CDR1 is MNHEY and CDR2 SVGEGT. This CDR3 comprises 16 residues. The CDR3 sequence: CASSSLAVSSYNEQIF. The CDR3 coding sequence is TGTGCCAGCAGTTCCCTAGCGGTAAGCTCCTACAATGAGCAGATCTTC.